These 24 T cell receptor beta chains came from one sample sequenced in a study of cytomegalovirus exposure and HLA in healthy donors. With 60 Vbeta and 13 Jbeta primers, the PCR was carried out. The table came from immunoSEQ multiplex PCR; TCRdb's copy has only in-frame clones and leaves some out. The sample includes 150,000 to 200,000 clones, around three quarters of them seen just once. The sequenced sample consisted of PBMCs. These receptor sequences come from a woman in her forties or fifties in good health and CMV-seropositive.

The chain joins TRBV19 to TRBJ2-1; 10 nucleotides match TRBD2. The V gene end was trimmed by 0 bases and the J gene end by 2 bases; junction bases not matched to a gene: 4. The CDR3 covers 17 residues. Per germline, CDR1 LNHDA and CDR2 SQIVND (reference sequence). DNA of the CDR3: TGTGCCAGTAGTATAGATCTCCTAGCGGGAGCCTACAATGAGCAGTTCTTC. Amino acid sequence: CASSIDLLAGAYNEQFF.

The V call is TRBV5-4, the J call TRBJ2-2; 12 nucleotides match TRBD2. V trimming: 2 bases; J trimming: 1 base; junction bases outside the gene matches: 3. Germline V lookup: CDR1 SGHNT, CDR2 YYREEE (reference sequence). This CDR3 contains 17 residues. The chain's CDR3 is CASSFGGLAGNTGELFF. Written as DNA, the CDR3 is TGTGCCAGCAGCTTCGGGGGACTAGCGGGGAACACCGGGGAGCTGTTTTTT.

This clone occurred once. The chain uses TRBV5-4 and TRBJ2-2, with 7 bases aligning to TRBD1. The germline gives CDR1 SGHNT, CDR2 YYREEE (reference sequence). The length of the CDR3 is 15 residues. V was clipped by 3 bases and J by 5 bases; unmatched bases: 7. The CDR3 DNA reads TGTGCCAGCAGCTGGGGGACAGCTGAGACCGGGGAGCTGTTTTTT. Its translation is CASSWGTAETGELFF.

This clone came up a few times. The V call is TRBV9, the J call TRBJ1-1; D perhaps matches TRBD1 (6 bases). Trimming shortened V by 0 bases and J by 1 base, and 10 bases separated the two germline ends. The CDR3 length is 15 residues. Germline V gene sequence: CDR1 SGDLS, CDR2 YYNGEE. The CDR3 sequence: CASSVGAGENTEAFF. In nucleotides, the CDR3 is TGTGCCAGCAGCGTAGGTGCAGGGGAGAACACTGAAGCTTTCTTT.

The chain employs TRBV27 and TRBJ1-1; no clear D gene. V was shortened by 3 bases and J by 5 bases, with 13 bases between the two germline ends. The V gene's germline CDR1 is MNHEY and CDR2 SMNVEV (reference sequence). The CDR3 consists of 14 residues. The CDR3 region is CASSFSGYGTEAFF. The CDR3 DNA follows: TGTGCCAGCAGTTTTTCGGGGTATGGAACTGAAGCTTTCTTT.

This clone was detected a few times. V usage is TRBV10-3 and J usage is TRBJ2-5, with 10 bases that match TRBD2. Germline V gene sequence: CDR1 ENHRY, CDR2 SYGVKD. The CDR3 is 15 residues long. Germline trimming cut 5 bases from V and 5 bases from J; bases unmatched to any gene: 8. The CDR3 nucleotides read TGTGCCATCAGTTGGGCTAGCGGGAGTGTGGAGACCCAGTACTTC. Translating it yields CAISWASGSVETQYF.

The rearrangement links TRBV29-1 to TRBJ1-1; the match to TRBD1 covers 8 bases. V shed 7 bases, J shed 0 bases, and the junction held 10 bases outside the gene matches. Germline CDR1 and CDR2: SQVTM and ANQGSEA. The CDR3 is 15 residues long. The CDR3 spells CSGRTGSFMNTEAFF. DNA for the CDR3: TGCAGCGGCCGGACAGGGTCGTTTATGAACACTGAAGCTTTCTTT.

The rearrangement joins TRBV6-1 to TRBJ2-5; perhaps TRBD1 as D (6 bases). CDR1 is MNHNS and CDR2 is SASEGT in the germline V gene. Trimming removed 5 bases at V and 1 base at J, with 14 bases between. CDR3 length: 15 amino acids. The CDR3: CASSFRTASQETQYF. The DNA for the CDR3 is TGTGCCAGCAGTTTTCGGACAGCTTCCCAAGAGACCCAGTACTTC.

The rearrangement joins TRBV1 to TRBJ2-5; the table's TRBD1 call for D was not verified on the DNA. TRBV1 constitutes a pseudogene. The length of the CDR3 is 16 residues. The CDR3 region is CTSSQDGGGFQETQYF. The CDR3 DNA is TGCACCAGCAGCCAAGATGGGGGCGGGTTCCAAGAGACCCAGTACTTC.

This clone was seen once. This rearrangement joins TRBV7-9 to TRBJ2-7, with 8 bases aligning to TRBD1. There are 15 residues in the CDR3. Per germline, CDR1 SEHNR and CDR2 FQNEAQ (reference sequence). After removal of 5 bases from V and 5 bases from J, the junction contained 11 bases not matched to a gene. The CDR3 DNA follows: TGTGCCAGCAGCCAAAGAGGACAGGGCGACCACGAGCAGTACTTC. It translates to CASSQRGQGDHEQYF.

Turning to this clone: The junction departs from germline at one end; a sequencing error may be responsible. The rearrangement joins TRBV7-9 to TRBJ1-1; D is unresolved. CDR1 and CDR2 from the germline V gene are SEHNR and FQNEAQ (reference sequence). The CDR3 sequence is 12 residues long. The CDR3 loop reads CSSSFAGNEAFF. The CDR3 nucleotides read TGTTCCAGCAGTTTCGCCGGGAATGAAGCTTTCTTT.

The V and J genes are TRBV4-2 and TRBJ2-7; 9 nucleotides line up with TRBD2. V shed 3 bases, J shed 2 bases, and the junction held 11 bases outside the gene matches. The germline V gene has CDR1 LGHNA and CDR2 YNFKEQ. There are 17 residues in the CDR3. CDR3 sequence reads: CASSQELASGTTYEQYF. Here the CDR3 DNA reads TGTGCCAGCAGCCAGGAATTAGCTAGCGGGACCACCTACGAGCAGTACTTC.

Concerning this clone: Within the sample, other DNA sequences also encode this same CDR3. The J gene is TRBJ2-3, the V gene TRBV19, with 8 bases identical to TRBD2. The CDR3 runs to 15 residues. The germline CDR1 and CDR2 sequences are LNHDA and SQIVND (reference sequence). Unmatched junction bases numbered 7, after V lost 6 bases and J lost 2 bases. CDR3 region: CASSPRAGVTDTQYF. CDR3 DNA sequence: TGTGCCAGTAGCCCCCGAGCGGGAGTCACAGATACGCAGTATTTT.

This chain's CDR3 is CASSPQLGQGPPYEQYF. The CDR3 DNA sequence: TGTGCCAGCAGTCCCCAACTCGGACAGGGCCCACCATACGAGCAGTACTTC. The chain carries TRBV28 and TRBJ2-7; TRBD1 agrees at 8 bases. The J segment lost 4 bases and the V segment lost 5 bases, leaving 16 bases of the junction unmatched. The germline V gene encodes CDR1 MDHEN and CDR2 SYDVKM. This CDR3 is built from 17 residues.

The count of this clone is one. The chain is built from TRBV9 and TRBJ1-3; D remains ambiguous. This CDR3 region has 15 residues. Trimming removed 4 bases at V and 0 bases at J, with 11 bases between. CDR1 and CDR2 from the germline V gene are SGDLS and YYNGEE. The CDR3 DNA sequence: TGTGCCAGCAGCCGATTAGCTAGCTCTGGAAACACCATATATTTT. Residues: CASSRLASSGNTIYF. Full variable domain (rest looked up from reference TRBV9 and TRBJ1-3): DSGVTQTPKHLITATGQRVTLRCSPRSGDLSVYWYQQSLDQGLQFLIQYYNGEERAKGNILERFSAQQFPDLHSELNLSSLELGDSALYFCASSRLASSGNTIYFGEGSWLTVV.

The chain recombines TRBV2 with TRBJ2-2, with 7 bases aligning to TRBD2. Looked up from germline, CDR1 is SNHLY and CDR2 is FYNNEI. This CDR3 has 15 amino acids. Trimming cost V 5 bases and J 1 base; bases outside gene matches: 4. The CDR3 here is CASSIVAGNTGELFF. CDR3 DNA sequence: TGTGCCAGCAGTATAGTAGCGGGGAACACCGGGGAGCTGTTTTTT.

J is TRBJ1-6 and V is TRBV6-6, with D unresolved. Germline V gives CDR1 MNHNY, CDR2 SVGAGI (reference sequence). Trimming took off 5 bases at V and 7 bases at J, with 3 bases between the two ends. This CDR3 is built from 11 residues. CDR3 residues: CASSGNSPLHF. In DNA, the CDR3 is TGTGCCAGCAGTGGCAATTCACCCCTCCACTTT.

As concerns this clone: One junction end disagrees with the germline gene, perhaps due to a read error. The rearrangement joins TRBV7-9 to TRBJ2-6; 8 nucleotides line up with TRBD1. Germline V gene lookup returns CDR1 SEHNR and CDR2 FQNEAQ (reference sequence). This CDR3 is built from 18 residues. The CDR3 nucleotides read TGTTCCAGCAGCCCTGGACAGGGTCGCAGGGCTGGGGCCAACGTCCTGACTTTC. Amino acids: CSSSPGQGRRAGANVLTF.

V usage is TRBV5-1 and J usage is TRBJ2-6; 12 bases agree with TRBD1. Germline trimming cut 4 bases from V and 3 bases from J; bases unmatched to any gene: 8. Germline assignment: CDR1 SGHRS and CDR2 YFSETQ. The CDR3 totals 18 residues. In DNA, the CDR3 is TGCGCCAGCAGCACGGGGACAGGGGGCGCGGTTGGGGCCAACGTCCTGACTTTC. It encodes CASSTGTGGAVGANVLTF.

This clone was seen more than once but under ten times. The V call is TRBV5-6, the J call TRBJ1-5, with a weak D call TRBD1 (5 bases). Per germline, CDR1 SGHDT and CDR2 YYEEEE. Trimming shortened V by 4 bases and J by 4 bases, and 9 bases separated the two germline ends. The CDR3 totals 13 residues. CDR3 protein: CASSRRGNQPQHF. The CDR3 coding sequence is TGTGCCAGCAGCCGTCGGGGGAATCAGCCCCAGCATTTT.

For the CDR3, the DNA is TGTGCCAGCAGCCGGGACAGGTATAGCTCCTACGAGCAGTACTTC. This encodes CASSRDRYSSYEQYF. The chain couples TRBV7-8 to TRBJ2-7, with 8 bases lining up with TRBD1. The V gene's germline CDR1 is SGHVS and CDR2 FQNEAQ. The CDR3 sequence is 15 residues long. After removal of 5 bases from V and 0 bases from J, the junction contained 6 bases not matched to a gene.

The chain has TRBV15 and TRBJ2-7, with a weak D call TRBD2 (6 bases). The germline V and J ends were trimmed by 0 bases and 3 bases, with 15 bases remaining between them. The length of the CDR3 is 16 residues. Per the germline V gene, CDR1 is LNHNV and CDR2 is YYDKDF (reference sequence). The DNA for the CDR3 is TGTGCCACCAGCAGAGAAGTCAGCCTGGGGGGCTACGAGCAGTACTTC. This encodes CATSREVSLGGYEQYF. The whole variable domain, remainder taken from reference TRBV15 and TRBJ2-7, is DAMVIQNPRYQVTQFGKPVTLSCSQTLNHNVMYWYQQKSSQAPKLLFHYYDKDFNNEADTPDNFQSRRPNTSFCFLDIRSPGLGDTAMYLCATSREVSLGGYEQYFGPGTRLTVT.

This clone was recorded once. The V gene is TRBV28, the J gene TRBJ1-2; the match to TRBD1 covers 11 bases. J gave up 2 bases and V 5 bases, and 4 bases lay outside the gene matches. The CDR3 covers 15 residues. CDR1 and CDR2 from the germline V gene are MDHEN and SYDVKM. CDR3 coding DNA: TGTGCCAGCAGTGCCTGGACAGGGGGCAACTATGGCTACACCTTC. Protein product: CASSAWTGGNYGYTF.

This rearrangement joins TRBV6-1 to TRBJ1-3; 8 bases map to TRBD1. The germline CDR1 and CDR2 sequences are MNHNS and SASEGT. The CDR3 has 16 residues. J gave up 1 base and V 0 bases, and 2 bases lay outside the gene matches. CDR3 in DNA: TGTGCCAGCAGTGAAGCGCAGGGGGCATCTGGAAACACCATATATTTT. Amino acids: CASSEAQGASGNTIYF.